The 19 T cell receptor beta chains listed next were all sequenced from one sample in a study of naive and memory T cell subsets. Ligated cDNA underwent four rounds of PCR with nested alpha and beta constant region primers and SP2. One entry per CDR3 protein, called by TCRdb with MiXCR from the 5' RACE reads. The table shows 56,000 or so distinct CDR3 sequences, with 6% to 8.5% occurring only once. An oligonucleotide containing a UMI was ligated to the 3' end of TCR cDNA. These receptors all stem from a female donor in good health.

This clonotype was counted only a few times. V gene TRBV20-1 combines with J gene TRBJ2-7, with D possibly matching TRBD1 (6 bases). Germline-derived CDR1 and CDR2 are DFQATT and SNEGSKA (reference sequence). Trimming shortened V by 3 bases and J by 2 bases, and 14 bases separated the two germline ends. This CDR3 is 14 amino acids long. The CDR3 is CSASQPGVPYEQYF. The CDR3 DNA follows: TGCAGTGCTAGTCAACCAGGGGTACCCTACGAGCAGTACTTC.

In its sample, this clonotype was seen many times. The rearrangement links TRBV28 to TRBJ1-2; D uncertain. The germline V and J ends were trimmed by 0 bases and 8 bases, with 10 bases remaining between them. This CDR3 comprises 13 residues. Germline loops: CDR1 MDHEN, CDR2 SYDVKM. CDR3 region: CASSLWAGLGYTF. The CDR3, as DNA: TGTGCCAGCAGTTTATGGGCAGGTCTAGGCTACACCTTC.

This clonotype was seen ten or more times. The V and J genes are TRBV20-1 and TRBJ2-5; unclear D gene. CDR1 is DFQATT and CDR2 is SNEGSKA in the germline V gene (reference sequence). V lost 5 bases to trimming and J lost 5 bases, with 12 bases between them. This CDR3 has 12 residues. The CDR3 DNA reads TGCAGTGCTTCTCCCCGTCCGGAGACCCAGTACTTC. This codes for CSASPRPETQYF.

This clonotype was observed a handful of times. The rearrangement links TRBV20-1 to TRBJ1-5, with 7 bases aligning to TRBD1. The length of the CDR3 is 14 residues. CDR1 and CDR2 (germline): DFQATT, SNEGSKA (reference sequence). Germline trimming cut 0 bases from V and 13 bases from J; bases unmatched to any gene: 12. The CDR3 loop reads CSARDPGQYFEQHF. In nucleotides, the CDR3 is TGCAGTGCTAGAGACCCGGGACAGTATTTTGAGCAGCATTTT.

In the case of this clonotype: It is likely a read error, because the conserved phenylalanine at the end of the CDR3 is missing. This chain joins TRBV6-5 and TRBJ1-4; the D is unclear. Deletions cut 0 bases from V and 3 bases from J, with 8 bases between. The CDR3 length is 15 residues. Germline V CDR1 and CDR2: MNHEY, SVGAGI. For the CDR3, the DNA is TGTGCCAGCAGTTACTCTTCGTGGCCTAATGAAAAACTGTTTCTT. It is translated as CASSYSSWPNEKLFL.

J is TRBJ2-3 and V is TRBV7-2; D is ambiguous. The CDR3 is 13 amino acids. In germline, CDR1 is SGHTA, CDR2 FQGNSA. V was trimmed by 2 bases and J by 2 bases, leaving 5 bases between them. CDR3 amino acids: CASSLTYTDTQYF. The CDR3 DNA reads as TGTGCCAGCAGCTTAACCTACACAGATACGCAGTATTTT.

This clonotype was observed at least ten times. The chain is built from TRBV5-1 and TRBJ2-7; D ambiguous. CDR1 is SGHRS, CDR2 YFSETQ, per germline. CDR3 size: 12 residues. V gave up 0 bases and J gave up 2 bases, with 3 bases separating them. This CDR3 reads CASSLGTYEQYF. Here the CDR3 DNA reads TGCGCCAGCAGCTTGGGGACCTACGAGCAGTACTTC. The full variable domain, its missing parts supplied by reference TRBV5-1 and TRBJ2-7, is KAGVTQTPRYLIKTRGQQVTLSCSPISGHRSVSWYQQTPGQGLQFLFEYFSETQRNKGNFPGRFSGRQFSNSRSEMNVSTLELGDSALYLCASSLGTYEQYFGPGTRLTVT.

The chain joins TRBV7-2 to TRBJ1-4; D is undetermined. This CDR3 has 16 residues. Germline CDR1 SGHTA, CDR2 FQGNSA. Trimming removed 1 base at V and 4 bases at J, with 13 bases between. The CDR3 here is CASSLGVGGVNEKLFF. The CDR3 coding sequence is TGTGCCAGCAGCTTAGGTGTCGGAGGAGTTAATGAAAAACTGTTTTTT.

The V and J genes are TRBV29-1 and TRBJ2-4; 10 bases are a match to TRBD1. The CDR3 has 14 residues. From germline, CDR1 is SQVTM and CDR2 ANQGSEA. Germline trimming cut 6 bases from V and 9 bases from J; bases unmatched to any gene: 11. The CDR3, as DNA: TGCAGCGTAAGGCTGACAGGGGGCGCAAGCATTCAGTACTTC. Translating it yields CSVRLTGGASIQYF. Looking up the rest from reference TRBV29-1 and TRBJ2-4 gives the full variable domain: SAVISQKPSRDICQRGTSLTIQCQVDSQVTMMFWYRQQPGQSLTLIATANQGSEATYESGFVIDKFPISRPNLTFSTLTVSNMSPEDSSIYLCSVRLTGGASIQYFGAGTRLSVL.

The chain joins TRBV6-1 to TRBJ2-1; 9 nucleotides align to TRBD1. The V gene's germline CDR1 is MNHNS and CDR2 SASEGT. Trimming cost V 6 bases and J 8 bases; bases outside gene matches: 5. The CDR3 spans 13 residues. CDR3: CASSLDRGDEQFF. CDR3 in DNA: TGTGCCAGCAGCCTGGACAGGGGCGATGAGCAGTTCTTC.

At least ten counts were recorded for this clonotype. The V gene is TRBV4-3, the J gene TRBJ2-7, with 8 bases lining up with TRBD2. The V and J ends lost 0 bases and 4 bases, in that order; junction bases with no gene match: 20. This CDR3 contains 20 residues. Germline CDR1 and CDR2: LGHNA and YSLEER. The CDR3 DNA follows: TGCGCCAGCAGCCAAGAAAGGCGTAGCGGGGTAAAGATGAAAAATTACGAGCAGTACTTC. Translating gives CASSQERRSGVKMKNYEQYF.

This clonotype occurred many times. This chain connects TRBV7-9 to TRBJ2-1, with D unresolved. Per germline, CDR1 SEHNR and CDR2 FQNEAQ (reference sequence). The CDR3 is 10 amino acids. The V end was cut by 6 bases, the J end by 9 bases, with 6 bases between. The CDR3 DNA reads as TGTGCCAGCAGTGGGTCTGAGCAGTTCTTC. It yields the protein CASSGSEQFF. Combining the CDR3 with reference TRBV7-9 and TRBJ2-1 gives the whole variable domain DTGVSQNPRHKITKRGQNVTFRCDPISEHNRLYWYRQTLGQGPEFLTYFQNEAQLEKSRLLSDRFSAERPKGSFSTLEIQRTEQGDSAMYLCASSGSEQFFGPGTRLTVL.

V is TRBV19 and J is TRBJ1-1; TRBD1 matches 8 bases. Looked up from germline, CDR1 is LNHDA and CDR2 is SQIVND (reference sequence). The CDR3 sequence is 15 residues long. V was pared by 3 bases and J by 1 base, with 4 bases of the junction left unmatched. The CDR3 bases are TGTGCCAGTAGTATGTTCGACAGGGGGAACACTGAAGCTTTCTTT. It translates to CASSMFDRGNTEAFF.

This clonotype was recorded many times. The chain has TRBV6-6 and TRBJ1-1; a weak D match, TRBD1 (5 bases). Germline CDR1 is MNHNY and CDR2 is SVGAGI (reference sequence). The CDR3 length is 14 residues. Trimming shortened V by 0 bases and J by 11 bases, and 16 bases separated the two germline ends. The CDR3 reads CASSYSRDLWEAFF. CDR3 bases: TGTGCCAGCAGTTACTCGAGGGACCTCTGGGAGGCTTTCTTT.

This clonotype was detected many times. The rearrangement uses TRBV29-1 and TRBJ2-1, with 9 bases that match TRBD2. V shed 4 bases and J 4 bases; nucleotides not matched to a gene: 5. This CDR3 contains 14 residues. Germline V gene sequence: CDR1 SQVTM, CDR2 ANQGSEA. The CDR3: CSVVFLAGYNEQFF. CDR3 DNA: TGCAGCGTTGTTTTCCTAGCGGGGTACAATGAGCAGTTCTTC.

This clonotype was counted ten times or more. This chain joins TRBV28 and TRBJ1-1, with 11 bases matching TRBD1. The CDR3 length is 15 residues. The germline gives CDR1 MDHEN, CDR2 SYDVKM. The J segment lost 5 bases and the V segment lost 7 bases, leaving 9 bases of the junction unmatched. CDR3 coding DNA: TGTGCCAGCACCTCCGGGACAGGGGGGTGGACTGAAGCTTTCTTT. This encodes CASTSGTGGWTEAFF. Full variable domain (rest looked up from reference TRBV28 and TRBJ1-1): DVKVTQSSRYLVKRTGEKVFLECVQDMDHENMFWYRQDPGLGLRLIYFSYDVKMKEKGDIPEGYSVSREKKERFSLILESASTNQTSMYLCASTSGTGGWTEAFFGQGTRLTVV.

This clonotype was found many times. J is TRBJ2-7 and V is TRBV20-1; a weak D match, TRBD2 (7 bases). Germline CDR1 reads DFQATT; CDR2 reads SNEGSKA (reference sequence). This CDR3 is built from 14 residues. V lost 6 bases to trimming and J lost 3 bases, with 18 bases between them. The CDR3 reads CSAPRRGPRYEQYF. The CDR3 bases are TGCAGTGCCCCTCGGCGGGGGCCCCGCTACGAGCAGTACTTC.

The CDR3 DNA reads TGTGCCAGCAGTGCAGACTACGCTAGTTTCTATTCACCCCTCCACTTT. Protein sequence: CASSADYASFYSPLHF. The V call is TRBV28, the J call TRBJ1-6; D uncertain. This CDR3 spans 16 amino acids. With 5 bases removed from V and 8 bases from J, the gap between germline ends came to 19 bases. Looked up from germline, CDR1 is MDHEN and CDR2 is SYDVKM.

There are many counts of this clonotype. This sequence joins TRBV29-1 and TRBJ1-4; tentatively, D is TRBD1 (6 bases). The CDR3 is 16 amino acids. V dropped 6 bases and J dropped 0 bases, with 17 bases sitting between them. Germline V gene data show CDR1 as SQVTM and CDR2 as ANQGSEA. CDR3 sequence: CSVGSGVGATNEKLFF. As DNA, the CDR3 is TGCAGCGTGGGATCAGGGGTGGGAGCAACTAATGAAAAACTGTTTTTT.